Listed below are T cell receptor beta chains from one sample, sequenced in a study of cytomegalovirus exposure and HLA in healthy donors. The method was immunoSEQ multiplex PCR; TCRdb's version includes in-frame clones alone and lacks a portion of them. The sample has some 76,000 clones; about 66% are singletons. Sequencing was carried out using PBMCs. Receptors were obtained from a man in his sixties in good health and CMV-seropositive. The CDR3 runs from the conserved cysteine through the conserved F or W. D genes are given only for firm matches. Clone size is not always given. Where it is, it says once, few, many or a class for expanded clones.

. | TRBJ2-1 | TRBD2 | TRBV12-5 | TGTGCTAGTGGCTCTATAGCGGGGCTAGAGCAGTTCTTC | CASGSIAGLEQFF
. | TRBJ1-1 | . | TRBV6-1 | TGTGCCAGCATCCCAGAGACAGGGAACACTGAAGCTTTCTTT | CASIPETGNTEAFF
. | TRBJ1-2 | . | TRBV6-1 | TGTGCCAGCAGTGAACCTGGAGGGGGCTACACCTTC | CASSEPGGGYTF
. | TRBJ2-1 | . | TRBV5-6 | TGTGCCAGCAGCTTGGGGCAGGTGCTCTACAATGAGCAGTTCTTC | CASSLGQVLYNEQFF
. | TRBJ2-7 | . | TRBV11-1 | TGTGCCAGCAGCCCATCAATCTATGGCTACGAGCAGTACTTC | CASSPSIYGYEQYF
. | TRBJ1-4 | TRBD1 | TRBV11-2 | TGTGCCAGCAGCTTCATACAGGGGCGCCATTCCCAACGAGAAAAACTGTTTTTT | CASSFIQGRHSQREKLFF
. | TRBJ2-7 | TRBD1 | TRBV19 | TGTGCCAGTAGTATCCCGGGACAGGGTATCTACGAGCAGTACTTC | CASSIPGQGIYEQYF
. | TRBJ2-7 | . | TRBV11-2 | TGTGCCAGCAGCTGGGCAGGGAGGAACGAGCAGTACTTC | CASSWAGRNEQYF
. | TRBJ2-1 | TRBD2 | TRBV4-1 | TGCGCCAGCAGCCGAGACACTAGCGGGAGAAATGAGCAGTTCTTC | CASSRDTSGRNEQFF
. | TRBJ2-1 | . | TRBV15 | TGTGCCACCCGAGATTACTACAATGAGCAGTTCTTC | CATRDYYNEQFF
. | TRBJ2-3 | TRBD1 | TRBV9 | TGTGCCAGCAGCGTAGAGGGGGCTAGCACAGATACGCAGTATTTT | CASSVEGASTDTQYF
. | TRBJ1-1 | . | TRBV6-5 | TGTGCCAGCAGTCAAAAACAGGGTGTCCAACGGGCTTTCTTT | CASSQKQGVQRAFF
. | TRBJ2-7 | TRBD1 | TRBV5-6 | TGTGCCAGCAGCCTCCGGGACAGGGGTATTTTCCACTACGAGCAGTACTTC | CASSLRDRGIFHYEQYF
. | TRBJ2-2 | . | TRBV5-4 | TGTGCCAGCAGCTTGGATTCTCAGGGTCGGAACACCGGGGAGCTGTTTTTT | CASSLDSQGRNTGELFF
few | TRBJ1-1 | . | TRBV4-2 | TGTGCCAGCAGCCAAGCCGGGACATCCGCTTTCTTT | CASSQAGTSAFF
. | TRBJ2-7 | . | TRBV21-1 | TGTGCCAGCAGCAAAGGTACTCAGGACAGAAGCCCCGAGGAGGCTTACGAGCAGTACTTC | CASSKGTQDRSPEEAYEQYF
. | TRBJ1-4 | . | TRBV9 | TGTGCCAGCAGCGTAGGGAGAGCAACTAATGAAAAACTGTTTTTT | CASSVGRATNEKLFF
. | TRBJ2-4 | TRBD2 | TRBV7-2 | TGTGCCAGCAGCTTAGTCTCTAGCGGGAGGGGGGAAGCCAAAAACATTCAGTACTTC | CASSLVSSGRGEAKNIQYF
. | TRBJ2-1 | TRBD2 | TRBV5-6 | TGTGCCAGCAGCTTGTTTAGCGGGGGAGTTTCCTACAATGAGCAGTTCTTC | CASSLFSGGVSYNEQFF
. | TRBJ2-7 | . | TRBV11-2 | TGTGCCAGCAGCTTCAATACAGGGCCCTACGAGCAGTACTTC | CASSFNTGPYEQYF
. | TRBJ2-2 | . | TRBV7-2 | TGTGCCAGCAGCTTTAATGGCGGAGTCAACACCGGGGAGCTGTTTTTT | CASSFNGGVNTGELFF
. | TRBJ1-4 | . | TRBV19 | TGTGCCAGCACCGGGCGGGGGCGCGGTAATGAAAAACTGTTTTTT | CASTGRGRGNEKLFF
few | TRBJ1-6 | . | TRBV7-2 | TGTGCCAGCAGTTCCCAAGGGGGTAGTTCACCCCTCCACTTT | CASSSQGGSSPLHF
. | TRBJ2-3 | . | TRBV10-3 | TGTGCCACCTCATTGGGGACTGCAGATACGCAGTATTTT | CATSLGTADTQYF
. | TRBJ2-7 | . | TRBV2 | TGTGCCAGCACCGAGGGAGCAGCCAATTGGTACGAGCAGTACTTC | CASTEGAANWYEQYF
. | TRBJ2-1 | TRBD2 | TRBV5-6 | TGTGCCAGCAGCTCCGGGACTACGGAGTTCTTC | CASSSGTTEFF
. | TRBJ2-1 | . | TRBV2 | TGTGCCAGCATCAACCTAGCTATAGGGGGCAATGAGCAGTTCTTC | CASINLAIGGNEQFF
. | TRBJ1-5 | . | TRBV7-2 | TGTGCCAGCAGCAAGGGGGGGTTCCCAGATAGCAATCAGCCCCAGCATTTT | CASSKGGFPDSNQPQHF
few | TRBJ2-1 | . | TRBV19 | TGTGCCAGTAGTATTTCGGGGGTCAATGAGCAGTTCTTC | CASSISGVNEQFF
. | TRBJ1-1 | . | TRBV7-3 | TGTGCCAGCAGAATAAACACCAACACTGAAGCTTTCTTT | CASRINTNTEAFF
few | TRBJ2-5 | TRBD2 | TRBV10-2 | TGCGCCAGCACGGGTAGCGGGTCGGAGACCCAGTACTTC | CASTGSGSETQYF
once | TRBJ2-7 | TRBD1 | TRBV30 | TGTGCCTGGGACTCCGGGACAGGGGGCGAGCAGTACTTC | CAWDSGTGGEQYF
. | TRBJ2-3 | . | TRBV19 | TGTGCCAGTAGTACAATGGGGCTGGATACGCAGTATTTT | CASSTMGLDTQYF
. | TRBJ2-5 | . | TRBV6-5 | TGTGCCAGCAGTTCGTTCGAAGAGACCCAGTACTTC | CASSSFEETQYF
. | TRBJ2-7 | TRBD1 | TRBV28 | TGTGCCAGCAGCCCTCACTCGGGGACAGTTCACGAGCAGTACTTC | CASSPHSGTVHEQYF
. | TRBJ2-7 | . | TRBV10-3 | TGTGCCATCAGTGAGCCTAGCTCTGACGAGCAGTACTTC | CAISEPSSDEQYF
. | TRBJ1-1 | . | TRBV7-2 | TGTGCCAGCAGCTTAAACAGGAACACTGAAGCTTTCTTT | CASSLNRNTEAFF
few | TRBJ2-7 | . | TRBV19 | TGTGCCAGTAGTATCAACCCGGGACTCCCCTACGAGCAGTACTTC | CASSINPGLPYEQYF
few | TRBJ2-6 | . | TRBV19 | TGTGCCTCCAGGACAGCGTCCTCTGGGGCCAACGTCCTGACTTTC | CASRTASSGANVLTF
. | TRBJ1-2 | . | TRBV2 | TGTGCCAGCATTAGGGAGACCTATGGCTACACCTTC | CASIRETYGYTF
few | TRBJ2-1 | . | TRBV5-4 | TGTGCCAGCAGCTTGACAGGGAATAGCTACAATGAGCAGTTCTTC | CASSLTGNSYNEQFF